Listed here are 20 T cell receptor beta chains from one sample, sequenced in a study of cytomegalovirus exposure and HLA in healthy donors (TCRdb year 2017). Libraries were built with the immunoSEQ multiplex PCR assay. TCRdb mirrors the immuneACCESS table, restricted to in-frame sequences. Some clones are absent from its copies; in checked studies, under half trace to an unresolved V gene, and the reason for the others is unknown. The sample yields some 80,000 clones; about 96% were counted once. Of the sample, approximately 1.3% falls within the top ten clones. Sequenced sample: PBMCs. These receptors originate from a woman aged 18-29 years in good health and CMV-seronegative.

The chain has TRBV13 and TRBJ2-5; D gene uncertain. Trimming removed 1 base at V and 5 bases at J, with 8 bases between. The CDR3 contains 13 residues. Germline lookup yields CDR1 PRHDT and CDR2 FYEKMQ (reference sequence). The CDR3 region is CASSLDSFETQYF. The CDR3 DNA is TGTGCCAGCAGCTTAGACAGTTTTGAGACCCAGTACTTC. Complete variable domain (other parts from reference TRBV13 and TRBJ2-5): AAGVIQSPRHLIKEKRETATLKCYPIPRHDTVYWYQQGPGQDPQFLISFYEKMQSDKGSIPDRFSAQQFSDYHSELNMSSLELGDSALYFCASSLDSFETQYFGPGTRLLVL.

V gene TRBV5-1 combines with J gene TRBJ2-7; 8 bases map to TRBD2. CDR3 length: 13 residues. The J segment lost 4 bases and the V segment lost 5 bases, leaving 5 bases of the junction unmatched. Germline V gene data show CDR1 as SGHRS and CDR2 as YFSETQ. CDR3 bases: TGCGCCAGCAGATCCTTAGCGGGGTACGAGCAGTACTTC. It yields the protein CASRSLAGYEQYF.

The V and J genes are TRBV6-1 and TRBJ2-4; TRBD1 aligns across 7 bases. The CDR3 sequence is 18 residues long. Germline CDR1 reads MNHNS; CDR2 reads SASEGT. Trimming cost V 2 bases and J 2 bases; bases outside gene matches: 12. CDR3 sequence (DNA): TGTGCCAGCAGTGAATGGGGCACCGGGACAGCAACCAAAAACATTCAGTACTTC. This gives the protein CASSEWGTGTATKNIQYF.

The chain has TRBV6-6 and TRBJ2-7, with TRBD2 matching 10 bases. This CDR3 spans 14 amino acids. Germline lookup yields CDR1 MNHNY and CDR2 SVGAGI (reference sequence). J gave up 4 bases and V 6 bases, and 6 bases lay outside the gene matches. This chain's CDR3 is CASSRLAGVYEQYF. The CDR3 nucleotides are TGTGCCAGCAGCCGTCTAGCGGGAGTTTACGAGCAGTACTTC.

The genes are TRBV15 and TRBJ1-5; 9 bases map to TRBD1. CDR3 length: 19 amino acids. With V trimmed by 1 base and J by 3 bases, 13 bases remained unmatched. Germline values: CDR1 LNHNV, CDR2 YYDKDF (reference sequence). This CDR3 reads CATSRALVQGAVYNQPQHF. The CDR3 nucleotides are TGTGCCACCAGCAGAGCATTAGTACAGGGGGCGGTCTACAATCAGCCCCAGCATTTT.

The chain links TRBV5-1 to TRBJ2-7; 8 bases are shared with TRBD1. CDR1 is SGHRS, CDR2 YFSETQ, per germline. The length of the CDR3 is 17 residues. After removal of 0 bases from V and 4 bases from J, the junction contained 12 bases not matched to a gene. The CDR3 nucleotides are TGCGCCAGCAGCTTGGACAGGACAGGACAGGGTTTGTACGAGCAGTACTTC. Translating it yields CASSLDRTGQGLYEQYF.

The chain is built from TRBV18 and TRBJ1-2; 10 bases fit TRBD1. V shed 6 bases and J 4 bases; nucleotides not matched to a gene: 8. CDR3 length equals 15 residues. The germline gives CDR1 KGHSH, CDR2 LQKENI. The CDR3 loop reads CASSDGQGVGYGYTF. DNA for the CDR3: TGTGCCAGCTCCGATGGACAGGGGGTGGGCTATGGCTACACCTTC.

This chain connects TRBV28 to TRBJ2-5, with a possible D match to TRBD1 (6 bases). With 6 bases removed from V and 4 bases from J, the gap between germline ends came to 12 bases. Germline loops: CDR1 MDHEN, CDR2 SYDVKM. The CDR3 is made up of 13 amino acids. As DNA, the CDR3 is TGTGCCAGCAGCCAGGGGTGGGTAGAGACCCAGTACTTC. Translation: CASSQGWVETQYF.

The chain carries TRBV19 and TRBJ2-6, with a tentative D call TRBD2 (6 bases). This CDR3 spans 16 amino acids. Trimming took 6 bases from V and 5 from J, leaving 17 bases between them. CDR1 is LNHDA, CDR2 SQIVND, per germline (reference sequence). The CDR3 coding sequence is TGTGCCAGTAGCCCCGAGGCGGGGTTTCGGGCCAACGTCCTGACTTTC. It encodes CASSPEAGFRANVLTF.

CDR3: CASSQKSGPGLGIYEQYF. DNA of the CDR3: TGTGCCAGTAGCCAAAAGTCCGGACCGGGACTAGGAATCTACGAGCAGTACTTC. This chain joins TRBV19 and TRBJ2-7; 8 bases align to TRBD2. Germline V gene lookup returns CDR1 LNHDA and CDR2 SQIVND (reference sequence). The CDR3 runs 18 residues. The trim removed 6 bases at V and 3 bases at J, leaving 19 bases unmatched.

The J gene is TRBJ1-2, the V gene TRBV19; TRBD1 aligns across 9 bases. The CDR3 contains 14 residues. V was clipped by 5 bases and J by 8 bases; unmatched bases: 9. Germline V gene lookup returns CDR1 LNHDA and CDR2 SQIVND (reference sequence). CDR3 region: CASSPWDRVVGYTF. The CDR3 DNA reads TGTGCCAGTAGTCCCTGGGACAGGGTAGTCGGCTACACCTTC. The whole variable domain, remainder taken from reference TRBV19 and TRBJ1-2, is DGGITQSPKYLFRKEGQNVTLSCEQNLNHDAMYWYRQDPGQGLRLIYYSQIVNDFQKGDIAEGYSVSREKKESFPLTVTSAQKNPTAFYLCASSPWDRVVGYTFGSGTRLTVV.

This chain joins TRBV19 and TRBJ2-1, with D maybe TRBD1 (6 bases). Looked up from germline, CDR1 is LNHDA and CDR2 is SQIVND (reference sequence). This CDR3 is built from 14 residues. V was pared by 7 bases and J by 15 bases, with 25 bases between. The CDR3 reads CASIDFNGGQYWFF. The CDR3 DNA sequence: TGTGCCAGTATCGACTTTAATGGAGGACAGTATTGGTTCTTC.

V and J are TRBV27 and TRBJ2-1, with 9 bases that match TRBD1. Trimming at V came to 5 bases and at J to 5 bases, leaving 7 bases not matched to a gene. There are 15 residues in the CDR3. Per germline, CDR1 MNHEY and CDR2 SMNVEV (reference sequence). The CDR3 bases are TGTGCCAGCAGTCAACAGGGGGCAAGAAACAATGAGCAGTTCTTC. It yields the protein CASSQQGARNNEQFF.

The V and J genes are TRBV19 and TRBJ2-7, with 10 bases matching TRBD2. Germline V CDR1 and CDR2: LNHDA, SQIVND (reference sequence). Trimming at V came to 6 bases and at J to 2 bases, leaving 13 bases not matched to a gene. This CDR3 spans 17 amino acids. The CDR3 here is CASSPLGEAGGPYEQYF. DNA for the CDR3: TGTGCCAGTAGCCCCCTTGGTGAAGCGGGAGGGCCCTACGAGCAGTACTTC.

This chain links TRBV19 with TRBJ2-7; TRBD1 aligns across 8 bases. CDR1 and CDR2 (germline): LNHDA, SQIVND (reference sequence). Trimming removed 3 bases from V and 6 bases from J; junction bases left unmatched: 13. The CDR3 spans 16 residues. The chain's CDR3 is CASSMDPQGARVEQYF. CDR3 DNA: TGTGCCAGTAGTATGGATCCTCAGGGGGCGAGAGTCGAGCAGTACTTC.

This chain uses TRBV5-4 with TRBJ2-5; D perhaps matches TRBD2 (5 bases). Looked up from germline, CDR1 is SGHNT and CDR2 is YYREEE (reference sequence). The V end lost 4 bases, the J end lost 5 bases, and 9 bases lay between the germline ends. The CDR3 totals 12 residues. In nucleotides, the CDR3 is TGTGCCAGCAGCGCCCGAGGGGAGACCCAGTACTTC. This gives the protein CASSARGETQYF. Full variable domain (rest looked up from reference TRBV5-4 and TRBJ2-5): ETGVTQSPTHLIKTRGQQVTLRCSSQSGHNTVSWYQQALGQGPQFIFQYYREEENGRGNFPPRFSGLQFPNYSSELNVNALELDDSALYLCASSARGETQYFGPGTRLLVL.

This rearrangement joins TRBV2 to TRBJ1-1, with 12 positions matching TRBD1. Germline V gene sequence: CDR1 SNHLY, CDR2 FYNNEI. The trim removed 6 bases at V and 9 bases at J, leaving 5 bases unmatched. The CDR3 covers 13 residues. The DNA of the CDR3 is TGTGCCAGCAGGGGACAGGGGGCGTTTCAAGCTTTCTTT. Amino acids: CASRGQGAFQAFF.

The count of this clone is one. This sequence joins TRBV15 and TRBJ2-2; maybe TRBD1 (5 bases). Deletions cut 3 bases from V and 7 bases from J, with 15 bases between. This CDR3 is built from 15 residues. Germline lookup yields CDR1 LNHNV and CDR2 YYDKDF (reference sequence). The CDR3 bases are TGTGCCACCAGCAGGGTGCTAGGGGATGGCGGGGAGCTGTTTTTT. Protein product: CATSRVLGDGGELFF.

J is TRBJ1-4 and V is TRBV6-5, with TRBD1 identical over 7 bases. Germline CDR1 and CDR2: MNHEY and SVGAGI. The CDR3 contains 15 residues. V was clipped by 6 bases and J by 11 bases; unmatched bases: 15. For the CDR3, the DNA is TGTGCCAGCAGCCCCAGCGACAGGGATAAGATGAAACTGTTTTTT. Translating gives CASSPSDRDKMKLFF.

This chain links TRBV28 with TRBJ2-1; 12 bases line up with TRBD2. Trimming removed 8 bases from V and 2 bases from J; junction bases left unmatched: 16. Germline V gives CDR1 MDHEN, CDR2 SYDVKM. The CDR3 runs to 19 residues. CDR3 coding DNA: TGTGCCAGCTCGGAAAAACTAGCGGGAGGAGTAGACGCCTACAATGAGCAGTTCTTC. This sequence encodes CASSEKLAGGVDAYNEQFF.